Below are 29 T cell receptor beta chains sequenced from a single sample in a study of beta chain features in type 1 diabetes (dated by TCRdb to between 2018 and 2020). Library preparation used the immunoSEQ multiplex PCR assay. The entire amount of isolated RNA was reverse transcribed using the High Capacity cDNA Reverse Transcription Kit, so the sequenced TCRB transcripts were expressed ones. The table comes from immuneACCESS by way of TCRdb, which keeps in-frame sequences with V and J called. Part of the clones is missing from these tables; in studies checked, under half for an unresolved V gene and the rest for unknown reasons. Within this sample are approximately 120,000 clones, with approximately 39% of them counted one time only. In total, the top ten clones hold roughly 0.064% of the sample. Sample: stem cell memory CD4+ T cells from blood. The cell subset or site label for this specimen denotes: stem cell-like memory CD4+ T cells. All receptors come from a woman aged 18-29 years in good health.

This clone was seen more than once but under ten times. V gene TRBV9 combines with J gene TRBJ2-1; 8 positions match TRBD2. The V and J ends lost 4 bases and 1 base, in that order; junction bases with no gene match: 4. Germline V gives CDR1 SGDLS, CDR2 YYNGEE. The length of the CDR3 is 15 residues. CDR3 in amino acids: CASSFGTRSYNEQFF. The CDR3 DNA is TGTGCCAGCAGCTTCGGGACTAGATCCTACAATGAGCAGTTCTTC.

V usage is TRBV7-3 and J usage is TRBJ2-1; TRBD1 matches at 10 bases. V was clipped by 2 bases and J by 10 bases; unmatched bases: 5. CDR3 length equals 14 residues. Per germline, CDR1 SGHTA and CDR2 FQGTGA. The CDR3 loop is CASSLGTGAKEQFF. CDR3 DNA sequence: TGTGCCAGCAGCTTAGGGACAGGGGCAAAAGAGCAGTTCTTC.

V usage is TRBV18 and J usage is TRBJ2-1; D may match TRBD1 or TRBD2 (5 bases each). Trimming removed 5 bases from V and 5 bases from J, with 16 bases in between. Germline loops: CDR1 KGHSH, CDR2 LQKENI. The CDR3 totals 15 residues. The CDR3 sequence is CASSTQEVKNNEQFF. DNA of the CDR3: TGTGCCAGCTCAACACAGGAGGTTAAAAACAATGAGCAGTTCTTC.

V usage is TRBV7-9 and J usage is TRBJ2-3; maybe TRBD1 (6 bases). V lost 1 base, J lost 2 bases, and 7 bases lay in between. The CDR3 is 14 amino acids. CDR1 and CDR2 (germline): SEHNR, FQNEAQ (reference sequence). The chain's CDR3 is CASSLDRVTDTQYF. The CDR3 nucleotides are TGTGCCAGCAGCTTAGACAGGGTCACAGATACGCAGTATTTT.

This chain uses TRBV11-2 with TRBJ2-1; TRBD2 agrees at 7 bases. The CDR3 is 17 amino acids. J was trimmed by 0 bases and V by 1 base; bases with no gene match: 6. Germline V gene lookup returns CDR1 SGHAT and CDR2 FQNNGV. The CDR3 bases are TGTGCCAGCAGCTTAGGATTTAGCGGGCGCTCCTACAATGAGCAGTTCTTC. This codes for CASSLGFSGRSYNEQFF.

The chain links TRBV18 to TRBJ1-1; D not resolved. There are 14 residues in the CDR3. V lost 1 base and J lost 6, with 12 bases in between. Looked up from germline, CDR1 is KGHSH and CDR2 is LQKENI. CDR3 residues: CASSPRAGSPEAFF. DNA of the CDR3: TGTGCCAGCTCACCACGTGCGGGAAGCCCTGAAGCTTTCTTT.

The table lists this clone with a few counts. This chain links TRBV7-9 with TRBJ1-5; D perhaps matches TRBD1 (5 bases). The CDR3 length is 16 residues. V was pared by 2 bases and J by 2 bases, with 13 bases between. CDR1 SEHNR and CDR2 FQNEAQ come from the germline V gene (reference sequence). The CDR3 DNA reads TGTGCCAGCAGCTTAAACGCAGGGAACGGCAATCAGCCCCAGCATTTT. Its translation: CASSLNAGNGNQPQHF.

The J gene is TRBJ1-1, the V gene TRBV7-9, with a tentative D call TRBD1 (5 bases). Per the germline V gene, CDR1 is SEHNR and CDR2 is FQNEAQ (reference sequence). The V end lost 4 bases, the J end lost 1 base, and 16 bases lay between the germline ends. The CDR3 is 16 residues long. The CDR3 loop is CASSSRRVIWNTEAFF. CDR3 in DNA: TGTGCCAGCAGCTCCCGCAGGGTAATCTGGAACACTGAAGCTTTCTTT.

Points on this clone: The same CDR3 arises from other DNA sequences in this sample as well. J is TRBJ2-7 and V is TRBV6-6; TRBD1 aligns across 7 bases. The CDR3 is made up of 12 amino acids. Trimming at V came to 8 bases and at J to 2 bases, leaving 3 bases not matched to a gene. CDR1 and CDR2 (germline): MNHNY, SVGAGI (reference sequence). Here the CDR3 DNA reads TGTGCCAGCCGGGACAGAGCCTACGAGCAGTACTTC. This encodes CASRDRAYEQYF.

In its sample, this clone was seen a few times. V usage is TRBV14 and J usage is TRBJ2-1, with 7 bases aligning to TRBD2. CDR3 size: 18 residues. CDR1 and CDR2 from the germline V gene are SGHDN and FVKESK. Losses at the gene ends were 0 bases for V and 3 bases for J; bases not matched to a gene: 11. CDR3 coding DNA: TGTGCCAGCAGCCAAGATTTGGGGACTACCCTACTCTACAATGAGCAGTTCTTC. This gives the protein CASSQDLGTTLLYNEQFF.

CDR3 amino acids: CASSLRTSGVIREQFF. CDR3 coding DNA: TGTGCCAGTAGTCTCCGGACTAGCGGGGTGATCCGTGAGCAGTTCTTC. The chain employs TRBV19 and TRBJ2-1; 12 bases line up with TRBD2. CDR1 is LNHDA, CDR2 SQIVND, per germline (reference sequence). CDR3 length: 16 residues. After removal of 5 bases from V and 9 bases from J, the junction contained 11 bases not matched to a gene.

The CDR3 bases are TGTGCCAGCAGACAGGCTACAAACTATGGCTACACCTTC. Encoded protein: CASRQATNYGYTF. J is TRBJ1-2 and V is TRBV27, with D tentatively TRBD1 (5 bases). The CDR3 covers 13 residues. From germline, CDR1 is MNHEY and CDR2 SMNVEV (reference sequence). V lost 6 bases to trimming and J lost 2 bases, with 10 bases between them.

This clone was seen only a few times. The rearrangement links TRBV27 to TRBJ2-7; 12 positions match TRBD1. CDR1 and CDR2 from the germline V gene are MNHEY and SMNVEV (reference sequence). Trimming took 6 bases from V and 4 from J; bases not matched to a gene: 7. The CDR3 is made up of 15 amino acids. The CDR3 DNA is TGTGCCAGCAGCTCCCCGGGACAGGGGGCGTACGAGCAGTACTTC. This gives the protein CASSSPGQGAYEQYF.

The gene calls are TRBV6-5 and TRBJ1-2; 7 bases map to TRBD1. The V gene end was trimmed by 7 bases and the J gene end by 6 bases; junction bases not matched to a gene: 5. The CDR3 extends over 12 amino acids. Looked up from germline, CDR1 is MNHEY and CDR2 is SVGAGI. As DNA, the CDR3 is TGTGCCAGCACCGAACAGGGGAATGGCTACACCTTC. It encodes CASTEQGNGYTF.

This clone was seen a few times. The chain recombines TRBV29-1 with TRBJ2-5, with no clear D. The J call may be in error: the DNA end matches TRBJ2-7 better. The CDR3 sequence is 10 residues long. Germline CDR1 reads SQVTM; CDR2 reads ANQGSEA. The CDR3 here is CSAGDYEQYF. The DNA for the CDR3 is TGCAGCGCTGGGGACTACGAGCAGTACTTC.

This clone was observed a few times. The chain is built from TRBV18 and TRBJ2-1, with a tentative D call TRBD1 (5 bases). From germline, CDR1 is KGHSH and CDR2 LQKENI. This CDR3 region has 18 residues. Trimming cost V 2 bases and J 3 bases, with 20 bases left between them. CDR3 sequence: CASSPRQGLGILYNEQFF. In DNA, the CDR3 is TGTGCCAGCTCACCAAGGCAGGGTCTAGGAATACTCTACAATGAGCAGTTCTTC.

This chain joins TRBV7-2 and TRBJ2-3; the D is unclear. Trimming took off 3 bases at V and 2 bases at J, with 3 bases between the two ends. Per the germline V gene, CDR1 is SGHTA and CDR2 is FQGNSA. This CDR3 region has 12 residues. CDR3 amino acids: CASSFFTDTQYF. The CDR3, as DNA: TGTGCCAGCAGCTTCTTCACAGATACGCAGTATTTT.

The chain employs TRBV5-5 and TRBJ1-2; D call uncertain. Between the trimmed V and J ends, which lost 1 base and 4 bases, there was a span of 11 bases. Per germline, CDR1 SGHKS and CDR2 YYEKEE (reference sequence). CDR3 size: 14 residues. The CDR3 DNA follows: TGTGCCAGCAGCTTGCGGCCTGGAGGCTATGGCTACACCTTC. This sequence encodes CASSLRPGGYGYTF. The entire variable domain, with the rest obtained from reference TRBV5-5 and TRBJ1-2, is as follows: DAGVTQSPTHLIKTRGQQVTLRCSPISGHKSVSWYQQVLGQGPQFIFQYYEKEERGRGNFPDRFSARQFPNYSSELNVNALLLGDSALYLCASSLRPGGYGYTFGSGTRLTVV.

This clone was seen a few times. This chain connects TRBV7-9 to TRBJ2-1; 8 bases agree with TRBD1. After removal of 8 bases from V and 0 bases from J, the junction contained 18 bases not matched to a gene. The CDR3 runs to 19 residues. Germline-derived CDR1 and CDR2 are SEHNR and FQNEAQ (reference sequence). CDR3 loop: CASGGTGFFIRSSYNEQFF. The CDR3 region has the DNA TGTGCCAGCGGCGGGACAGGCTTCTTTATTCGAAGCTCCTACAATGAGCAGTTCTTC.

This CDR3 is CASSARTGWETQYF. The CDR3 bases are TGTGCCAGCAGCGCCCGGACAGGGTGGGAGACCCAGTACTTC. The rearrangement uses TRBV9 and TRBJ2-5, with TRBD1 matching over 8 bases. V lost 3 bases and J lost 5; bases outside the gene matches: 6. The CDR3 has 14 amino acids. The V gene's germline CDR1 is SGDLS and CDR2 YYNGEE.

The V gene is TRBV11-2, the J gene TRBJ2-7; no clear D. Germline V CDR1 and CDR2: SGHAT, FQNNGV. This CDR3 spans 13 amino acids. The germline V and J ends were trimmed by 3 bases and 4 bases, with 10 bases remaining between them. For the CDR3, the DNA is TGTGCCAGCAGCTTCATCCCAGAATACGAGCAGTACTTC. It specifies CASSFIPEYEQYF.

This clone was detected many times. CDR3 sequence (DNA): TGTGCCTGGAAGGGGTATTTGCCAGATACGCAGTATTTT. This sequence encodes CAWKGYLPDTQYF. The chain combines TRBV30 with TRBJ2-3, with D possibly being TRBD1 (5 bases). V dropped 4 bases and J dropped 4 bases, with 12 bases sitting between them. The CDR3 is 13 amino acids. In germline, CDR1 is GTSNPN, CDR2 SVGIG (reference sequence).

The chain employs TRBV5-1 and TRBJ2-5, with 7 positions matching TRBD1. The CDR3 is made up of 13 amino acids. V lost 2 bases and J lost 6; bases outside the gene matches: 4. Germline V gene sequence: CDR1 SGHRS, CDR2 YFSETQ. The CDR3 coding sequence is TGCGCCAGCAGCTTCGGGACAGAACAGACCCAGTACTTC. This encodes CASSFGTEQTQYF.

The V call is TRBV29-1, the J call TRBJ2-7; 9 bases line up with TRBD1. Germline V lookup: CDR1 SQVTM, CDR2 ANQGSEA. Trimming at V came to 3 bases and at J to 3 bases, leaving 6 bases not matched to a gene. The CDR3 extends over 14 amino acids. For the CDR3, the DNA is TGCAGCGTTGATCCCGGACAGGGGATCTACGAGCAGTACTTC. It yields the protein CSVDPGQGIYEQYF.

The CDR3 is CASSPQGGDQPQHF. The CDR3 DNA sequence: TGTGCCAGCTCACCTCAGGGTGGGGATCAGCCCCAGCATTTT. This chain uses TRBV18 with TRBJ1-5, with D possibly TRBD1 on 5 matching bases. The CDR3 consists of 14 residues. Trimming took 3 bases from V and 5 from J, leaving 11 bases between them. Per germline, CDR1 KGHSH and CDR2 LQKENI. The full variable domain, its missing parts supplied by reference TRBV18 and TRBJ1-5, is NAGVMQNPRHLVRRRGQEARLRCSPMKGHSHVYWYRQLPEEGLKFMVYLQKENIIDESGMPKERFSAEFPKEGPSILRIQQVVRGDSAAYFCASSPQGGDQPQHFGDGTRLSIL.

This chain links TRBV7-2 with TRBJ1-2, with D possibly being TRBD1 (6 bases). This CDR3 region has 13 residues. V was clipped by 2 bases and J by 6 bases, with 10 bases between them. Germline lookup yields CDR1 SGHTA and CDR2 FQGNSA. CDR3 nucleotides: TGTGCCAGCAGCTTAACCAGGGGAAATGGCTACACCTTC. Translation gives CASSLTRGNGYTF.

The chain is built from TRBV7-9 and TRBJ1-4; possible D gene TRBD1, 5 bases. The CDR3 extends over 13 amino acids. Trimming removed 3 bases at V and 4 bases at J, with 6 bases between. Germline CDR1 reads SEHNR; CDR2 reads FQNEAQ (reference sequence). CDR3 in amino acids: CASSLTDNEKLFF. CDR3 bases: TGTGCCAGCAGCTTGACAGATAATGAAAAACTGTTTTTT.

This clone was observed a handful of times. Its ends do not fully match the called genes, so a read error is possible. V gene TRBV18 combines with J gene TRBJ2-5; TRBD2 agrees at 11 bases. Germline V gives CDR1 KGHSH, CDR2 LQKENI. The CDR3 consists of 15 residues. The CDR3 nucleotides read TGTGCCAGCTCCCCACTAGCGGGAGAATGGGAGACCCAGTACTTC. It specifies CASSPLAGEWETQYF.

The chain uses TRBV7-9 and TRBJ2-1; D possibly corresponds to TRBD2 (5 bases). V lost 8 bases and J lost 0, with 14 bases in between. The CDR3 has 15 residues. Germline CDR1 and CDR2: SEHNR and FQNEAQ (reference sequence). The CDR3 loop reads CASGHRGLSYNEQFF. CDR3 bases: TGTGCCAGCGGGCACCGAGGGCTCTCCTACAATGAGCAGTTCTTC.